Below are 23 T cell receptor beta chains sequenced from a single sample in a study of T cell responses to AZD1222 COVID-19 vaccine. Assay: immunoSEQ multiplex PCR; the TCRdb copy retains only in-frame clones and omits some. The profile shows around 130,000 clones, about 90% of them singletons. This specimen was peripheral blood, taken on day 0 of AZD1222 vaccination. The receptors derive from an adult in good health.

In DNA form, the CDR3 reads TGTGCCAGTAGTATAGTAGGGCAGCCGAACACCGGGGAGCTGTTTTTT. Its protein product is CASSIVGQPNTGELFF. This chain connects TRBV19 to TRBJ2-2; D call uncertain. The CDR3 runs 16 residues. Germline CDR1 LNHDA, CDR2 SQIVND (reference sequence). Trimming cost V 1 base and J 0 bases, with 9 bases left between them. Looking up the rest from reference TRBV19 and TRBJ2-2 gives the full variable domain: DGGITQSPKYLFRKEGQNVTLSCEQNLNHDAMYWYRQDPGQGLRLIYYSQIVNDFQKGDIAEGYSVSREKKESFPLTVTSAQKNPTAFYLCASSIVGQPNTGELFFGEGSRLTVL.

J is TRBJ2-1 and V is TRBV5-6; TRBD2 is a possible D gene (5 bases). The CDR3 spans 14 residues. The germline V gene encodes CDR1 SGHDT and CDR2 YYEEEE. Trimming removed 2 bases at V and 3 bases at J, with 9 bases between. DNA for the CDR3: TGTGCCAGCAGCTTAAACCGGGACTACAATGAGCAGTTCTTC. It is translated as CASSLNRDYNEQFF.

V and J are TRBV6-5 and TRBJ1-1, with 9 positions matching TRBD1. Unmatched junction bases numbered 1, after V lost 2 bases and J lost 0 bases. The CDR3 is made up of 15 amino acids. CDR1 is MNHEY, CDR2 SVGAGI, per germline. CDR3 in amino acids: CASSYGTGLNTEAFF. CDR3 DNA sequence: TGTGCCAGCAGTTACGGGACAGGGCTGAACACTGAAGCTTTCTTT.

This clone has only one observation. The J gene is TRBJ1-1, the V gene TRBV30; the D gene is possibly TRBD1 (5 bases). This CDR3 comprises 12 residues. Germline V gives CDR1 GTSNPN, CDR2 SVGIG (reference sequence). Trimming stripped 4 bases from V and 3 bases from J, with 9 bases between. CDR3: CAWTDTDTEAFF. The CDR3 bases are TGTGCCTGGACGGACACCGACACTGAAGCTTTCTTT.

V and J are TRBV11-2 and TRBJ2-1; D possibly corresponds to TRBD1 (6 bases). There are 15 residues in the CDR3. Per germline, CDR1 SGHAT and CDR2 FQNNGV. The germline V and J ends were trimmed by 5 bases and 5 bases, with 16 bases remaining between them. The CDR3 region has the DNA TGTGCCAGCAGCCCCCAGGGGTGGCAGCACAATGAGCAGTTCTTC. It yields the protein CASSPQGWQHNEQFF.

This clone was found once. The rearrangement joins TRBV5-5 to TRBJ2-5, with TRBD2 matching over 12 bases. There are 16 residues in the CDR3. Per the germline V gene, CDR1 is SGHKS and CDR2 is YYEKEE (reference sequence). The ends lost 2 bases at V and 5 bases at J; junction bases unmatched: 7. In nucleotides, the CDR3 is TGTGCCAGCAGCTTACGACTAGCGGGAGTCGGTGAGACCCAGTACTTC. Translation: CASSLRLAGVGETQYF.

The rearrangement joins TRBV12-5 to TRBJ1-1; D ambiguous. The V gene lost 6 bases and the J gene lost 6 bases, with 8 bases spanning the gap. This CDR3 is 11 amino acids long. Germline CDR1 reads LGHNT; CDR2 reads FRNRAP. The CDR3 sequence: CASGAQSEAFF. The CDR3 coding sequence is TGTGCTAGTGGAGCCCAGTCTGAAGCTTTCTTT.

The CDR3 DNA sequence: TGTGCCAGCAGCTTAGGCAGGGTTGTTGGCGAAAAACTGTTTTTT. As protein: CASSLGRVVGEKLFF. The chain carries TRBV7-6 and TRBJ1-4; perhaps TRBD1 as D (5 bases). This CDR3 has 15 residues. Trimming removed 1 base from V and 8 bases from J, with 14 bases in between. Per the germline V gene, CDR1 is SGHVS and CDR2 is FNYEAQ.

This chain links TRBV27 with TRBJ2-5; 12 nucleotides agree with TRBD2. The CDR3 sequence is 19 residues long. J was trimmed by 5 bases and V by 2 bases; bases with no gene match: 15. Germline V lookup: CDR1 MNHEY, CDR2 SMNVEV (reference sequence). The CDR3 sequence: CASSLVSPRLAGERETQYF. In nucleotides, the CDR3 is TGTGCCAGCAGTTTAGTTTCCCCTAGACTAGCGGGAGAGCGGGAGACCCAGTACTTC.

V is TRBV5-1 and J is TRBJ2-2; D not resolved. Deletions cut 0 bases from V and 4 bases from J, with 10 bases between. The CDR3 has 15 residues. Germline CDR1 reads SGHRS; CDR2 reads YFSETQ. The CDR3 nucleotides read TGCGCCAGCAGCTTGGTTTCAGCCCCCACCGGGGAGCTGTTTTTT. It encodes CASSLVSAPTGELFF.

The V and J genes are TRBV5-1 and TRBJ1-5; TRBD1 aligns across 7 bases. Germline V gene lookup returns CDR1 SGHRS and CDR2 YFSETQ. Trimming at V came to 0 bases and at J to 3 bases, leaving 6 bases not matched to a gene. CDR3 length: 16 residues. The CDR3 region is CASSLAAGGDNQPQHF. The CDR3 DNA follows: TGCGCCAGCAGCTTGGCGGCAGGGGGGGACAATCAGCCCCAGCATTTT. Full variable domain (rest looked up from reference TRBV5-1 and TRBJ1-5): KAGVTQTPRYLIKTRGQQVTLSCSPISGHRSVSWYQQTPGQGLQFLFEYFSETQRNKGNFPGRFSGRQFSNSRSEMNVSTLELGDSALYLCASSLAAGGDNQPQHFGDGTRLSIL.

A single count supports this clone. The gene calls are TRBV29-1 and TRBJ2-5; the match to TRBD2 covers 13 bases. The trim removed 6 bases at V and 4 bases at J, leaving 5 bases unmatched. CDR1 and CDR2 (germline): SQVTM, ANQGSEA. The CDR3 loop spans 14 amino acids. The CDR3 bases are TGCAGCGTGGATAGGACTAGCGGGAGAGAGACCCAGTACTTC. Its protein is CSVDRTSGRETQYF.

This chain uses TRBV27 with TRBJ2-7; 12 bases are a match to TRBD2. The trim removed 6 bases at V and 2 bases at J, leaving 5 bases unmatched. The germline CDR1 and CDR2 sequences are MNHEY and SMNVEV (reference sequence). This CDR3 has 15 residues. In nucleotides, the CDR3 is TGTGCCAGCAGGGTACTAGCGGGGGGTACCTACGAGCAGTACTTC. Its protein is CASRVLAGGTYEQYF.

This clone was seen just once. The chain recombines TRBV28 with TRBJ2-1; D not certain. Germline lookup yields CDR1 MDHEN and CDR2 SYDVKM. The CDR3 extends over 10 amino acids. V lost 4 bases, J lost 8 bases, and 3 bases lay in between. The chain's CDR3 is CASSSDEQFF. Written as DNA, the CDR3 is TGTGCCAGCAGTTCTGATGAGCAGTTCTTC.

This chain links TRBV18 with TRBJ2-3, with TRBD1 identical over 7 bases. Looked up from germline, CDR1 is KGHSH and CDR2 is LQKENI. CDR3 length equals 14 residues. The ends lost 2 bases at V and 1 base at J; junction bases unmatched: 0. The CDR3 protein is CASSPGTGTDTQYF. In DNA, the CDR3 is TGTGCCAGCTCACCAGGGACAGGCACAGATACGCAGTATTTT.

The genes are TRBV6-1 and TRBJ2-7; 10 bases align to TRBD1. The J segment lost 5 bases and the V segment lost 2 bases, leaving 9 bases of the junction unmatched. Looked up from germline, CDR1 is MNHNS and CDR2 is SASEGT. The CDR3 sequence is 16 residues long. This CDR3 is CASSEYVGTGADEQYF. CDR3 sequence (DNA): TGTGCCAGCAGTGAATACGTAGGGACAGGGGCCGACGAGCAGTACTTC.

This chain links TRBV19 with TRBJ1-2, with D possibly being TRBD1 (5 bases). CDR1 is LNHDA, CDR2 SQIVND, per germline (reference sequence). CDR3 size: 13 residues. V lost 3 bases and J 8 bases, leaving 13 bases between the germline ends. CDR3 coding DNA: TGTGCCAGTAGTATTTCTTCCGGGGCCGGCTACACCTTC. It translates to CASSISSGAGYTF.

V and J are TRBV19 and TRBJ1-2, with 9 bases that match TRBD1. Germline CDR1 LNHDA, CDR2 SQIVND (reference sequence). This CDR3 region has 14 residues. J gave up 1 base and V 3 bases, and 0 bases lay outside the gene matches. CDR3 region: CASSMGQGNYGYTF. CDR3 coding DNA: TGTGCCAGTAGTATGGGACAGGGTAACTATGGCTACACCTTC.

V and J are TRBV6-5 and TRBJ1-4; no clear D. Germline CDR1 reads MNHEY; CDR2 reads SVGAGI. This CDR3 contains 15 residues. V gave up 2 bases and J gave up 5 bases, with 12 bases separating them. The CDR3 region has the DNA TGTGCCAGCAGTTACCCCGGACTGGGGAATGAAAAACTGTTTTTT. Translation: CASSYPGLGNEKLFF.

J is TRBJ1-5 and V is TRBV18, with 8 bases that match TRBD1. The junction had 11 bases not matched to a gene; V was cut back by 3 bases and J by 13 bases. CDR1 and CDR2 (germline): KGHSH, LQKENI. This CDR3 is 14 amino acids long. In DNA, the CDR3 is TGTGCCAGCTCACCCGGGGGACAGGCCGCGGTGCAGCATTTT. Residues: CASSPGGQAAVQHF. The full variable domain, in which reference TRBV18 and TRBJ1-5 provide the parts outside the CDR3, is NAGVMQNPRHLVRRRGQEARLRCSPMKGHSHVYWYRQLPEEGLKFMVYLQKENIIDESGMPKERFSAEFPKEGPSILRIQQVVRGDSAAYFCASSPGGQAAVQHFGDGTRLSIL.

The chain couples TRBV3-1 (or the pseudogene TRBV3-2) to TRBJ1-2; TRBD1 matches at 9 bases. Trimming took 1 base from V and 2 from J; bases not matched to a gene: 5. From germline, CDR1 is LGHDT and CDR2 YNNKEL (reference sequence). This CDR3 is built from 16 residues. This chain's CDR3 is CASSQGLTGGNYGYTF. The CDR3 DNA sequence: TGTGCCAGCAGCCAAGGGTTGACAGGGGGGAACTATGGCTACACCTTC.

There are a few counts of this clone. CDR3 DNA sequence: TGTGCCAGCAGCTTAAGGGACAGGTGGGGGTCGGAGCAGTACTTC. It encodes CASSLRDRWGSEQYF. This rearrangement joins TRBV5-6 to TRBJ2-7, with 8 bases that match TRBD1. The CDR3 consists of 15 residues. The germline CDR1 and CDR2 sequences are SGHDT and YYEEEE. V lost 2 bases and J lost 7; bases outside the gene matches: 11.

The rearrangement uses TRBV5-6 and TRBJ2-3, with D possibly TRBD2 on 5 matching bases. Between the trimmed V and J ends, which lost 4 bases and 4 bases, there was a span of 13 bases. This CDR3 comprises 14 residues. Germline loops: CDR1 SGHDT, CDR2 YYEEEE. This chain's CDR3 is CASSVEAWSDTQYF. The CDR3 DNA follows: TGTGCCAGCAGCGTGGAGGCCTGGTCAGATACGCAGTATTTT.